A single sample gave rise to the 12 T cell receptor beta chains below, sequenced in a study of cytomegalovirus exposure and HLA in healthy donors. The PCR had 60 Vbeta and 13 Jbeta primers. The data were produced by immunoSEQ multiplex PCR, yet TCRdb's version contains in-frame clones alone and is incomplete. The data show under 200,000 clones, roughly 79% seen once. Sequenced sample: PBMCs. All receptors derive from a man aged 45 to 65 in good health and CMV-seropositive.

J is TRBJ1-1 and V is TRBV20-1; D is unclear. The germline V and J ends were trimmed by 8 bases and 0 bases, with 7 bases remaining between them. The germline V gene encodes CDR1 DFQATT and CDR2 SNEGSKA (reference sequence). This CDR3 is built from 11 residues. For the CDR3, the DNA is TGCAGTTCCACACTGAACACTGAAGCTTTCTTT. This gives the protein CSSTLNTEAFF.

V gene TRBV28 combines with J gene TRBJ1-1; 8 bases agree with TRBD1. This CDR3 is built from 15 residues. Trimming removed 5 bases from V and 5 bases from J; junction bases left unmatched: 10. Germline lookup yields CDR1 MDHEN and CDR2 SYDVKM. The CDR3 is CASSPTGEGRTEAFF. CDR3 sequence (DNA): TGTGCCAGCAGTCCGACAGGGGAAGGTCGGACTGAAGCTTTCTTT.

CDR3 nucleotides: TGCGCCAGCAGCCCCGGGACAGGGGAGCTGTTTTTT. Translated, it gives CASSPGTGELFF. The chain is built from TRBV5-1 and TRBJ2-2; D may be TRBD1 (6 bases). Between the trimmed V and J ends, which lost 4 bases and 8 bases, there was a span of 9 bases. The length of the CDR3 is 12 residues. Germline CDR1 and CDR2: SGHRS and YFSETQ. The full variable domain, with the rest looked up from reference TRBV5-1 and TRBJ2-2, is KAGVTQTPRYLIKTRGQQVTLSCSPISGHRSVSWYQQTPGQGLQFLFEYFSETQRNKGNFPGRFSGRQFSNSRSEMNVSTLELGDSALYLCASSPGTGELFFGEGSRLTVL.

The chain employs TRBV14 and TRBJ1-1; D possibly corresponds to TRBD1 (5 bases). Trimming removed 8 bases at V and 8 bases at J, with 18 bases between. The CDR3 sequence is 13 residues long. Germline values: CDR1 SGHDN, CDR2 FVKESK. CDR3 in amino acids: CASSEWGDAEAFF. The CDR3, as DNA: TGTGCCAGCTCTGAATGGGGGGACGCCGAAGCTTTCTTT.

This rearrangement joins TRBV27 to TRBJ1-1, with D tentatively TRBD1 (5 bases). The CDR3 contains 13 residues. The V end lost 6 bases, the J end lost 8 bases, and 16 bases lay between the germline ends. Germline V CDR1 and CDR2: MNHEY, SMNVEV (reference sequence). The CDR3 here is CASSQRLGGEAFF. The CDR3 bases are TGTGCCAGCAGCCAGCGTCTGGGGGGAGAAGCTTTCTTT.

As DNA, the CDR3 is TGTGCCAGCAGCCAATTCCAATCTAGCGGGGGCAAAGAGACCCAGTACTTC. Protein product: CASSQFQSSGGKETQYF. This sequence joins TRBV4-2 and TRBJ2-5, with 10 nucleotides matching TRBD2. Germline CDR1 LGHNA, CDR2 YNFKEQ. This CDR3 has 17 residues. The trim removed 2 bases at V and 3 bases at J, leaving 9 bases unmatched.

The rearrangement uses TRBV6-5 and TRBJ2-1; TRBD2 agrees at 12 bases. The trim removed 5 bases at V and 9 bases at J, leaving 5 bases unmatched. Germline V gene data show CDR1 as MNHEY and CDR2 as SVGAGI. This CDR3 has 14 amino acids. The CDR3 DNA sequence: TGTGCCAGCAGTCTAGCGGGGGGGCCTTTTGAGCAGTTCTTC. It translates to CASSLAGGPFEQFF.

V usage is TRBV5-8 and J usage is TRBJ2-5; 10 bases map to TRBD1. This CDR3 has 15 residues. CDR1 SGHTS and CDR2 YDEGEE come from the germline V gene. Germline trimming cut 4 bases from V and 4 bases from J; bases unmatched to any gene: 7. This CDR3 is CASSPGTGDRETQYF. Here the CDR3 DNA reads TGTGCCAGCAGCCCGGGGACAGGGGATAGAGAGACCCAGTACTTC.

The chain joins TRBV30 to TRBJ1-1; the D gene is possibly TRBD1 (5 bases). This CDR3 is 15 amino acids long. V was clipped by 1 base and J by 0 bases, with 12 bases between them. The V gene's germline CDR1 is GTSNPN and CDR2 SVGIG (reference sequence). As DNA, the CDR3 is TGTGCCTGGAGTGCAAGACAGAGTCTGAACACTGAAGCTTTCTTT. This translates into CAWSARQSLNTEAFF.

The rearrangement joins TRBV19 to TRBJ2-7; 7 bases map to TRBD1. Losses at the gene ends were 5 bases for V and 3 bases for J; bases not matched to a gene: 10. Per the germline V gene, CDR1 is LNHDA and CDR2 is SQIVND (reference sequence). This CDR3 is built from 15 residues. CDR3 protein: CASSQTWTGDYEQYF. The DNA of the CDR3 is TGTGCCAGTAGTCAAACGTGGACAGGCGACTACGAGCAGTACTTC.

This rearrangement joins TRBV15 to TRBJ1-3, with 9 positions matching TRBD1. The CDR3 has 18 residues. V lost 2 bases, J lost 3 bases, and 11 bases stayed unmatched. Looked up from germline, CDR1 is LNHNV and CDR2 is YYDKDF (reference sequence). CDR3 sequence reads: CATSRSGTGFGFGNTIYF. CDR3 DNA sequence: TGTGCCACCAGCAGATCCGGGACAGGGTTTGGATTTGGAAACACCATATATTTT.

The V call is TRBV7-2, the J call TRBJ1-2; 7 nucleotides align to TRBD1. Germline values: CDR1 SGHTA, CDR2 FQGNSA. With V trimmed by 6 bases and J by 5 bases, 9 bases remained unmatched. The CDR3 contains 14 residues. Here the CDR3 DNA reads TGTGCCAGCAGTTATTACGACAGGGAGTATGGCTACACCTTC. Translation gives CASSYYDREYGYTF.